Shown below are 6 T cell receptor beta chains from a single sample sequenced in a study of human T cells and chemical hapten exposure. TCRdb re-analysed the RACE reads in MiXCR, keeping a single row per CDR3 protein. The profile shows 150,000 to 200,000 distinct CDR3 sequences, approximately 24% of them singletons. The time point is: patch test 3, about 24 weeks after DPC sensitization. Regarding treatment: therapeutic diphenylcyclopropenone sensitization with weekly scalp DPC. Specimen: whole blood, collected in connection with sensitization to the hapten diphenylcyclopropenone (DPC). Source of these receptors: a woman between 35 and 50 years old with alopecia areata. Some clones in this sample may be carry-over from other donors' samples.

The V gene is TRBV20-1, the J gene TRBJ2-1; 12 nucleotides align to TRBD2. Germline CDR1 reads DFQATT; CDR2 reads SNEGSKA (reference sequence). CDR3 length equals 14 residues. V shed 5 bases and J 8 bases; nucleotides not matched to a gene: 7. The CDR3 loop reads CSAPRLAGADEQFF. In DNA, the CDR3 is TGCAGTGCTCCCAGACTAGCGGGAGCCGATGAGCAGTTCTTC.

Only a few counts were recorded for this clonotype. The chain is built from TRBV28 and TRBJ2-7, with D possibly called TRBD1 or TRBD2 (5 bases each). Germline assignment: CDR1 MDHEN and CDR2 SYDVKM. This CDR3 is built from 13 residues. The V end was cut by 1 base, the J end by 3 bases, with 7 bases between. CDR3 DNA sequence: TGTGCCAGCAGTTTATTTGGGGGCTACGAGCAGTACTTC. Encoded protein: CASSLFGGYEQYF. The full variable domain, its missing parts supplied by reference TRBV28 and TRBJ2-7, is DVKVTQSSRYLVKRTGEKVFLECVQDMDHENMFWYRQDPGLGLRLIYFSYDVKMKEKGDIPEGYSVSREKKERFSLILESASTNQTSMYLCASSLFGGYEQYFGPGTRLTVT.

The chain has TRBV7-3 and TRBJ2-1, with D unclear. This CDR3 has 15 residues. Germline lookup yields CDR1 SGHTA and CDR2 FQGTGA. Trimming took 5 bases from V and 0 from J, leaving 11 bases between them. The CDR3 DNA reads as TGTGCCAGCAGCCCATTACGGAGCTCCTACAATGAGCAGTTCTTC. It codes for CASSPLRSSYNEQFF.

The CDR3 sequence: CSADLAGDSYNEQFF. CDR3 nucleotide sequence: TGCAGCGCTGACCTAGCGGGAGATTCCTACAATGAGCAGTTCTTC. The chain employs TRBV29-1 and TRBJ2-1, with 10 bases identical to TRBD2. CDR1 is SQVTM and CDR2 is ANQGSEA in the germline V gene. CDR3 length: 15 residues. Trimming at V came to 7 bases and at J to 1 base, leaving 7 bases not matched to a gene.

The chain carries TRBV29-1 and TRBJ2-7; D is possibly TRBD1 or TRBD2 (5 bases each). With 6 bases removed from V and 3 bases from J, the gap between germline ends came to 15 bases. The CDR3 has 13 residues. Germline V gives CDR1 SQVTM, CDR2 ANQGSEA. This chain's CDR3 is CSVTVMGSYEQYF. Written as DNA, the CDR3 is TGCAGCGTGACAGTTATGGGGAGCTACGAGCAGTACTTC.

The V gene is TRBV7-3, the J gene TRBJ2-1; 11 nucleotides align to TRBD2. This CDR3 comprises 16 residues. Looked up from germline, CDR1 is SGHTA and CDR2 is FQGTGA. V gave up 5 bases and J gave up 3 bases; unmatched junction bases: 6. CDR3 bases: TGTGCCAGCAGCCCTAACCTAGCGGGGGGCTACAATGAGCAGTTCTTC. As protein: CASSPNLAGGYNEQFF.